These T cell receptor beta chains were read from a single sample in a study of cytomegalovirus exposure and HLA in healthy donors. Assay used: immunoSEQ multiplex PCR; TCRdb lists only in-frame clones, some missing. The sample lists 100,000 to 150,000 clones, 75% to 80% occurring once. Specimen: PBMCs. These receptors were obtained from a man in his forties in good health and CMV-seronegative. The CDR3 runs from the conserved cysteine through the conserved F or W. A D gene is named only where the DNA matches it firmly. A clone size is listed for some rows: how often the clone was seen (once, few, many), or a class if it is expanded.

D gene: TRBD1
clone size: NA
J gene: TRBJ1-2
V gene: TRBV6-6
CDR3 protein: CASRQDREVYYGYTF
CDR3 DNA: TGTGCCAGCAGGCAGGACAGGGAGGTATACTATGGCTACACCTTC

D gene: NA
clone size: NA
J gene: TRBJ1-2
V gene: TRBV7-9
CDR3 protein: CASSQRGGADGYTF
CDR3 DNA: TGTGCCAGCAGCCAGAGGGGGGGGGCCGATGGCTACACCTTC

D gene: TRBD1
clone size: once
J gene: TRBJ1-5
V gene: TRBV12-5
CDR3 protein: CASGLVLGRGYEGQPQHF
CDR3 DNA: TGTGCTAGTGGTTTGGTACTTGGCAGGGGGTATGAGGGTCAGCCCCAGCATTTT

D gene: NA
clone size: NA
J gene: TRBJ1-4
V gene: TRBV7-3
CDR3 protein: CASSPQGATNEKLFF
CDR3 DNA: TGTGCCAGCAGCCCCCAAGGGGCAACTAATGAAAAACTGTTTTTT

D gene: NA
clone size: NA
J gene: TRBJ2-7
V gene: TRBV7-6
CDR3 protein: CASSLDGSSYEQYF
CDR3 DNA: TGTGCCAGCAGCTTAGACGGGAGCTCCTACGAGCAGTACTTC

D gene: TRBD1
clone size: NA
J gene: TRBJ2-7
V gene: TRBV7-9
CDR3 protein: CASSLGTGVYEQYF
CDR3 DNA: TGTGCCAGCAGCTTAGGGACAGGGGTCTACGAGCAGTACTTC

D gene: NA
clone size: NA
J gene: TRBJ2-7
V gene: TRBV7-3
CDR3 protein: CASSLTPGSLYEQYF
CDR3 DNA: TGTGCCAGCAGCTTAACTCCAGGGTCGCTCTACGAGCAGTACTTC

D gene: NA
clone size: once
J gene: TRBJ2-6
V gene: TRBV9
CDR3 protein: CASSVEWRAGANVLTF
CDR3 DNA: TGTGCCAGCAGCGTGGAGTGGAGAGCTGGGGCCAACGTCCTGACTTTC

D gene: NA
clone size: NA
J gene: TRBJ1-1
V gene: TRBV15
CDR3 protein: CATSRAIRTPSTEAFF
CDR3 DNA: TGTGCCACCAGCAGAGCGATCAGGACTCCGAGCACTGAAGCTTTCTTT

D gene: TRBD1
clone size: few
J gene: TRBJ2-2
V gene: TRBV19
CDR3 protein: CASSHGQGDTGELFF
CDR3 DNA: TGTGCCAGTAGCCATGGACAGGGGGACACCGGGGAGCTGTTTTTT

D gene: NA
clone size: NA
J gene: TRBJ2-2
V gene: TRBV6-1
CDR3 protein: CASREDSTNGELFF
CDR3 DNA: TGTGCCAGCAGAGAGGACTCGACCAACGGGGAGCTGTTTTTT

D gene: NA
clone size: NA
J gene: TRBJ2-7
V gene: TRBV15
CDR3 protein: CATSGRDFQYF
CDR3 DNA: TGTGCCACCAGCGGTCGGGACTTCCAGTACTTC

D gene: NA
clone size: NA
J gene: TRBJ1-1
V gene: TRBV7-9
CDR3 protein: CASSFASTEAFF
CDR3 DNA: TGTGCCAGCAGCTTTGCCAGCACTGAAGCTTTCTTT

D gene: NA
clone size: NA
J gene: TRBJ2-1
V gene: TRBV4-2
CDR3 protein: CASSQDLYNEQFF
CDR3 DNA: TGTGCCAGCAGCCAAGATCTTTACAATGAGCAGTTCTTC

D gene: NA
clone size: NA
J gene: TRBJ2-2
V gene: TRBV4-3
CDR3 protein: CASREQWNTGELFF
CDR3 DNA: TGCGCCAGCAGGGAACAGTGGAACACCGGGGAGCTGTTTTTT

D gene: TRBD1
clone size: NA
J gene: TRBJ1-4
V gene: TRBV13
CDR3 protein: CASRRMGDRFNEKLFF
CDR3 DNA: TGTGCCAGCAGACGGATGGGGGACAGGTTTAATGAAAAACTGTTTTTT

D gene: NA
clone size: NA
J gene: TRBJ1-5
V gene: TRBV10-3
CDR3 protein: CAISDGGVSNQPQHF
CDR3 DNA: TGTGCCATCAGTGACGGGGGGGTGAGCAATCAGCCCCAGCATTTT

D gene: NA
clone size: NA
J gene: TRBJ2-2
V gene: TRBV5-1
CDR3 protein: CASSLAILQYTGELFF
CDR3 DNA: TGCGCCAGCAGCTTGGCCATCTTACAATACACCGGGGAGCTGTTTTTT

D gene: TRBD2
clone size: NA
J gene: TRBJ2-2
V gene: TRBV9
CDR3 protein: CASSLTTSEYTGELFF
CDR3 DNA: TGTGCCAGCAGCTTGACGACTAGCGAGTACACCGGGGAGCTGTTTTTT

D gene: TRBD1
clone size: NA
J gene: TRBJ2-1
V gene: TRBV4-3
CDR3 protein: CASSQDGQGVYNEQFF
CDR3 DNA: TGCGCCAGCAGCCAAGACGGTCAGGGGGTCTACAATGAGCAGTTCTTC

D gene: TRBD1
clone size: few
J gene: TRBJ2-2
V gene: TRBV12-5
CDR3 protein: CASQSPGQGRTGELFF
CDR3 DNA: TGTGCTAGCCAGTCGCCGGGACAGGGGAGAACCGGGGAGCTGTTTTTT

D gene: TRBD1
clone size: NA
J gene: TRBJ2-6
V gene: TRBV7-7
CDR3 protein: CASSPGQLRSGANVLTF
CDR3 DNA: TGTGCTAGCAGCCCGGGACAGCTTCGCTCTGGGGCCAACGTCCTGACTTTC

D gene: NA
clone size: NA
J gene: TRBJ1-4
V gene: TRBV4-2
CDR3 protein: CASSQDLGGGDEKLFF
CDR3 DNA: TGTGCCAGCAGCCAAGATCTCGGGGGTGGAGATGAAAAACTGTTTTTT

D gene: TRBD2
clone size: once
J gene: TRBJ2-3
V gene: TRBV19
CDR3 protein: CASGTSGAGTDTQYF
CDR3 DNA: TGTGCCAGTGGGACTAGCGGGGCTGGGACAGATACGCAGTATTTT

D gene: NA
clone size: NA
J gene: TRBJ2-2
V gene: TRBV5-5
CDR3 protein: CASSFGRSGTGELFF
CDR3 DNA: TGTGCCAGCAGCTTCGGAAGGTCGGGCACCGGGGAGCTGTTTTTT

D gene: TRBD1
clone size: NA
J gene: TRBJ1-5
V gene: TRBV6-5
CDR3 protein: CASSYGGTGAPQHF
CDR3 DNA: TGTGCCAGCAGTTATGGGGGGACAGGCGCGCCCCAGCATTTT

D gene: NA
clone size: once
J gene: TRBJ2-1
V gene: TRBV12-5
CDR3 protein: CASGLSQGGSYNEQFF
CDR3 DNA: TGTGCTAGTGGTTTGTCACAGGGAGGGTCCTACAATGAGCAGTTCTTC

D gene: NA
clone size: NA
J gene: TRBJ1-2
V gene: TRBV5-6
CDR3 protein: CASSLGAGPKYGYTF
CDR3 DNA: TGTGCCAGCAGCTTGGGGGCGGGACCAAAATATGGCTACACCTTC

D gene: NA
clone size: once
J gene: TRBJ1-1
V gene: TRBV11-2
CDR3 protein: CASITGNMNTEAFF
CDR3 DNA: TGTGCCAGCATAACAGGGAACATGAACACTGAAGCTTTCTTT

D gene: TRBD1
clone size: NA
J gene: TRBJ2-1
V gene: TRBV6-6
CDR3 protein: CASSQYRGSRNEQFF
CDR3 DNA: TGTGCCAGCAGTCAATACAGGGGTTCACGCAATGAGCAGTTCTTC

D gene: TRBD2
clone size: NA
J gene: TRBJ2-1
V gene: TRBV28
CDR3 protein: CASSLTSGGANEQFF
CDR3 DNA: TGTGCCAGCAGTTTGACTAGCGGGGGGGCAAATGAGCAGTTCTTC

D gene: NA
clone size: NA
J gene: TRBJ2-7
V gene: TRBV30
CDR3 protein: CAWTRTVQGEQYF
CDR3 DNA: TGTGCCTGGACCCGTACTGTACAGGGCGAGCAGTACTTC

D gene: NA
clone size: NA
J gene: TRBJ1-1
V gene: TRBV19
CDR3 protein: CASSIGRGTQGYTEAFF
CDR3 DNA: TGTGCCAGTAGTATTGGGCGGGGCACCCAAGGATACACTGAAGCTTTCTTT

D gene: NA
clone size: few
J gene: TRBJ2-2
V gene: TRBV6-5
CDR3 protein: CASSYKSTGELFF
CDR3 DNA: TGTGCCAGCAGTTACAAGAGCACCGGGGAGCTGTTTTTT

D gene: TRBD2
clone size: NA
J gene: TRBJ2-1
V gene: TRBV2
CDR3 protein: CASRRAGGEGGYNEQFF
CDR3 DNA: TGTGCCAGCAGAAGGGCGGGGGGCGAAGGGGGCTACAATGAGCAGTTCTTC

D gene: TRBD2
clone size: NA
J gene: TRBJ2-5
V gene: TRBV5-1
CDR3 protein: CASSLRLAGGGETQYF
CDR3 DNA: TGCGCCAGCAGCTTACGACTAGCGGGGGGAGGAGAGACCCAGTACTTC

D gene: TRBD2
clone size: NA
J gene: TRBJ2-1
V gene: TRBV7-2
CDR3 protein: CASSLSHPGTSGGARFF
CDR3 DNA: TGTGCCAGCAGCTTATCCCACCCCGGGACTAGCGGGGGGGCCAGGTTCTTC

D gene: NA
clone size: few
J gene: TRBJ1-6
V gene: TRBV7-2
CDR3 protein: CASSLRTDTYNSPLHF
CDR3 DNA: TGTGCCAGCAGCCTCCGGACAGATACCTATAATTCACCCCTCCACTTT

D gene: NA
clone size: few
J gene: TRBJ1-1
V gene: TRBV6-5
CDR3 protein: CASSYNSGTEAFF
CDR3 DNA: TGTGCCAGCAGTTACAATAGTGGCACTGAAGCTTTCTTT

D gene: TRBD2
clone size: few
J gene: TRBJ2-7
V gene: TRBV6-5
CDR3 protein: CASSYGTSGLYEQYF
CDR3 DNA: TGTGCCAGCAGTTACGGGACTAGCGGTCTATACGAGCAGTACTTC

D gene: NA
clone size: NA
J gene: TRBJ1-1
V gene: TRBV15
CDR3 protein: CATSRERGYSEAFF
CDR3 DNA: TGTGCCACCAGCAGAGAAAGGGGTTACTCTGAAGCTTTCTTT

D gene: TRBD1
clone size: NA
J gene: TRBJ2-5
V gene: TRBV7-9
CDR3 protein: CASSWGQQKETQYF
CDR3 DNA: TGTGCCAGCAGTTGGGGACAGCAGAAAGAGACCCAGTACTTC

D gene: NA
clone size: NA
J gene: TRBJ1-2
V gene: TRBV9
CDR3 protein: CASSVVGASHGYTF
CDR3 DNA: TGTGCCAGCAGCGTAGTTGGAGCTAGCCATGGCTACACCTTC

D gene: TRBD2
clone size: few
J gene: TRBJ2-3
V gene: TRBV28
CDR3 protein: CASSLGLAGGLTDTQYF
CDR3 DNA: TGTGCCAGCAGTTTGGGACTAGCGGGGGGGCTTACAGATACGCAGTATTTT

D gene: NA
clone size: few
J gene: TRBJ1-5
V gene: TRBV6-6
CDR3 protein: CASRQDSNQPQHF
CDR3 DNA: TGTGCCAGCAGACAGGATAGCAATCAGCCCCAGCATTTT

D gene: TRBD1
clone size: NA
J gene: TRBJ1-1
V gene: TRBV6-6
CDR3 protein: CASSPFDRGLEAFF
CDR3 DNA: TGTGCCAGCAGTCCTTTCGACAGGGGGCTTGAAGCTTTCTTT

D gene: NA
clone size: NA
J gene: TRBJ1-4
V gene: TRBV7-2
CDR3 protein: CASSLNSATNEKLFF
CDR3 DNA: TGTGCCAGCAGCCTAAACAGTGCAACTAATGAAAAACTGTTTTTT

D gene: TRBD2
clone size: once
J gene: TRBJ2-3
V gene: TRBV11-2
CDR3 protein: CASSLGAGGPTDTQYF
CDR3 DNA: TGTGCCAGCAGCTTAGGAGCGGGGGGCCCAACAGATACGCAGTATTTT

D gene: NA
clone size: NA
J gene: TRBJ2-3
V gene: TRBV11-3
CDR3 protein: CASSLGGADTQYF
CDR3 DNA: TGTGCCAGCAGCTTAGGAGGCGCGGATACGCAGTATTTT

D gene: NA
clone size: NA
J gene: TRBJ2-1
V gene: TRBV27
CDR3 protein: CASSLSTGPNEQFF
CDR3 DNA: TGTGCCAGCAGTTTATCGACAGGACCGAATGAGCAGTTCTTC

D gene: NA
clone size: NA
J gene: TRBJ2-1
V gene: TRBV4-2
CDR3 protein: CASSQEGGAHNEQFF
CDR3 DNA: TGTGCCAGCAGCCAAGAAGGGGGGGCCCACAATGAGCAGTTCTTC

D gene: NA
clone size: NA
J gene: TRBJ2-3
V gene: TRBV4-2
CDR3 protein: CASSEAYGQLSTDTQYF
CDR3 DNA: TGTGCCAGCAGCGAAGCCTACGGACAGCTGAGCACAGATACGCAGTATTTT